This T cell receptor (beta chain) was retrieved from a study of blood T cell repertoires in COVID-19. J gave up 7 bases and V 2 bases, and 14 bases lay outside the gene matches. The germline V gene encodes CDR1 KGHDR and CDR2 SFDVKD. This CDR3 is built from 17 residues. Profiled with immunoSEQ multiplex PCR; TCRdb holds only in-frame clones, not every one. The table shows roughly 65,000 clones, with about 94% occurring only once. The rearrangement links TRBV24-1 to TRBJ2-5; 8 bases match TRBD2. The sample was peripheral blood. The receptor comes from a man between 65 and 79 years old with active COVID-19. CDR3 sequence (DNA): TGTGCCACCAGTGATTCCACCCGGGGGGGGTCGGTGGCGACCCAGTACTTC. Translating it yields CATSDSTRGGSVATQYF.